The following is a T cell receptor beta chain sequence with its context. No antigen is known for it. In germline, CDR1 is SGHRS, CDR2 YFSETQ. This CDR3 contains 18 residues. V was pared by 2 bases and J by 0 bases, with 8 bases of the junction left unmatched. PCR involved 60 Vbeta and 13 Jbeta primers. Generated by immunoSEQ multiplex PCR, the TCRdb table keeps only in-frame clones and is missing some. The repertoire consists of 150,000 to 200,000 clones, with about three quarters occurring once and the leading ten covering around 0.96%. The entry originates in a study of cytomegalovirus exposure and HLA in healthy donors. Whole-study context: Early release data held 85 million or so unique TCRs from HLA-typed donors. The study, taken as a whole, reports: The study listed 150 to 200 cytomegalovirus-associated TCR beta chains. Later on, an analysis showed TCR association rates differing by HLA locus, with DRB1 the most and HLA-C the fewest.

The clonotype originates from a woman in her fifties or sixties in good health and CMV-seropositive. Sequencing input: PBMCs. V and J are TRBV5-1 and TRBJ1-1; 12 bases align to TRBD1. CDR3 amino acids: CASSFGDRGLAMNTEAFF. The CDR3 nucleotides are TGCGCCAGCAGCTTCGGGGACAGGGGGCTTGCAATGAACACTGAAGCTTTCTTT.